These T cell receptor beta chains were read from a single sample in a study of blood T cell repertoires in COVID-19. The method was immunoSEQ multiplex PCR; TCRdb's version includes in-frame clones alone and lacks a portion of them. The sample holds 210,000 or so clones; 80% to 90% are singletons and the top ten take less than 8%. The sequenced sample was peripheral blood. These receptors were taken from a woman aged 50 to 65 with active or convalescent COVID-19. Each CDR3 is given with its conserved first and last residue. A D gene is named only where the DNA matches it firmly. Where a row states a size, it is once, few, many or the class of an expanded clone; other rows omit it.

j_gene,d_gene,len,abundance,v_gene,CDR3nt,CDR3aa
TRBJ2-3,TRBD2,16,.,TRBV28,TGTGCCAGCAGCCCGACTAGCGGGAGTAGCACAGATACGCAGTATTTT,CASSPTSGSSTDTQYF
TRBJ1-1,.,16,.,TRBV29-1,TGCAGCGTTGAGGGCGGAGACAGTAGACCGAACACTGAAGCTTTCTTT,CSVEGGDSRPNTEAFF
TRBJ1-2,TRBD1,15,.,TRBV3-1/TRBV3-2,TGTGCCAGCAGCCATGCCGACAGGGGTAGCTATGGCTACACCTTC,CASSHADRGSYGYTF
TRBJ2-6,.,17,once,TRBV10-3,TGTGCCATCAGCCCTCGAGGGTATGCAGCTGGGGCCAACGTCCTGACTTTC,CAISPRGYAAGANVLTF
TRBJ2-2,.,15,.,TRBV5-1,TGCGCCAGCAGCCTGGATTTGCTGCGGACCGGGGAGCTGTTTTTT,CASSLDLLRTGELFF
TRBJ2-1,.,13,.,TRBV19,TGTGCCAGTAGTATGGGACTCTACAATGAGCAGTTCTTC,CASSMGLYNEQFF
TRBJ1-4,.,13,.,TRBV28,TGTGCCAGCAGTTTATCCGCGGAGGGAAAACTGTTTTTT,CASSLSAEGKLFF
TRBJ2-6,TRBD1,17,.,TRBV5-4,TGTGCCAGCAGCTTGGCTCAGGGGGCGGTTGGGGCCAACGTCCTGACTTTC,CASSLAQGAVGANVLTF
TRBJ1-2,.,13,.,TRBV12-3/TRBV12-4,TGTGCCAGCAGCCGAACAGGGCCTTATGGCTACACCTTC,CASSRTGPYGYTF
TRBJ2-1,TRBD2,16,.,TRBV9,TGTGCCAGCAGCCCGGGACTAGCGGGAGTAGAGGGTGAGCAGTTCTTC,CASSPGLAGVEGEQFF
TRBJ1-1,.,14,few,TRBV5-5,TGTGCCAGCTTCCCGGGATACTCTAACACTGAAGCTTTCTTT,CASFPGYSNTEAFF
TRBJ2-1,TRBD2,15,.,TRBV27,TGTGCCAGCAGTTATAGCGGGGGTAACTACAATGAGCAGTTCTTC,CASSYSGGNYNEQFF
TRBJ2-1,.,15,once,TRBV10-1,TGCGCCAGCAGTGAGTGGGCTCTACCCCACAATGAGCAGTTCTTC,CASSEWALPHNEQFF
TRBJ1-6,.,15,few,TRBV7-6,TGTGCCAGCAGCTTAGCGCGGACAGCTAATTCACCCCTCCACTTT,CASSLARTANSPLHF
TRBJ1-5,TRBD1,16,.,TRBV27,TGTGCCAGCAGTAGTGGGACAGGGGTTGGCAATCAGCCCCAGCATTTT,CASSSGTGVGNQPQHF
TRBJ1-2,.,11,.,TRBV25-1,TGTGCCAGCTCCGACACATATGGCTACACCTTC,CASSDTYGYTF
TRBJ2-3,.,14,.,TRBV2,TGTGCCAGCAGTGTGCGGGTAGCCACAGATACGCAGTATTTT,CASSVRVATDTQYF
TRBJ2-3,.,14,once,TRBV27,TGTGCCAGCAGTTTAGATCTGGTCGGAGATACGCAGTATTTT,CASSLDLVGDTQYF
TRBJ2-5,.,15,.,TRBV7-2,TGTGCCAGCAGCTTTAACGGGGGACGAGGAGAGACCCAGTACTTC,CASSFNGGRGETQYF
TRBJ1-4,.,14,once,TRBV19,TGTGCCAGTAGTATCAGTCCAACTAATGAAAAACTGTTTTTT,CASSISPTNEKLFF
TRBJ2-4,.,15,.,TRBV5-1,TGCGCCAGCAGCTTAGACGGGAAGTACAAAAACATTCAGTACTTC,CASSLDGKYKNIQYF
TRBJ1-6,.,16,.,TRBV9,TGTGCCAGCAGCGTAGGTAGGAGCTCCTATAATTCACCCCTCCACTTT,CASSVGRSSYNSPLHF
TRBJ1-5,TRBD1,16,few,TRBV27,TGTGCCAGCAGTCCGCGACAGGGTTGGAGCAATCAGCCCCAGCATTTT,CASSPRQGWSNQPQHF
TRBJ1-6,TRBD1,16,once,TRBV5-6,TGTGCCAGCAGCTTGGGCGACAGGGGCTTGGGGTCACCCCTCCACTTT,CASSLGDRGLGSPLHF
TRBJ2-3,.,13,once,TRBV19,TGTGCCAGTAAGGACAGAAGCACAGATACGCAGTATTTT,CASKDRSTDTQYF
TRBJ1-2,.,14,.,TRBV5-6,TGTGCCAGCAGCTTGGCCGGGGGGCGCCTTGGGGACACCTTC,CASSLAGGRLGDTF